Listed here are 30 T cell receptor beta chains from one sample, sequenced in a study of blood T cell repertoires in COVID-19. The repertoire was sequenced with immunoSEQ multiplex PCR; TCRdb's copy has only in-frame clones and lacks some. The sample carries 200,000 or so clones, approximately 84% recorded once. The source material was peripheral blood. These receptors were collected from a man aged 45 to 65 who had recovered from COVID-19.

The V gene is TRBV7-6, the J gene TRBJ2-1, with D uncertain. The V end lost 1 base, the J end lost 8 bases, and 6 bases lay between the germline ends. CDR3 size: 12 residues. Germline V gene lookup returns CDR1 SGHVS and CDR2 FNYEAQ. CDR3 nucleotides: TGTGCCAGCAGCTTAGGTCATTATGAGCAGTTCTTC. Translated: CASSLGHYEQFF.

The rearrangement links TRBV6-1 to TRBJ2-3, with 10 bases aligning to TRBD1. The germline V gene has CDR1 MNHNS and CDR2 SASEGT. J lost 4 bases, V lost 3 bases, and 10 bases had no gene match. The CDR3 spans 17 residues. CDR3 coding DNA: TGTGCCAGCAGTGAGGGGACAGGGGACTCAAACCCAGATACGCAGTATTTT. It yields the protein CASSEGTGDSNPDTQYF.

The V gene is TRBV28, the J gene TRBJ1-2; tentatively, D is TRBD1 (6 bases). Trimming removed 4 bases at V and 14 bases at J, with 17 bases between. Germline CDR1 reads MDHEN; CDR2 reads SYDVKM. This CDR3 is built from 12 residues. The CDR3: CASSYATGLETF. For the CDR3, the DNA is TGTGCCAGCAGTTACGCTACAGGGTTGGAAACCTTC.

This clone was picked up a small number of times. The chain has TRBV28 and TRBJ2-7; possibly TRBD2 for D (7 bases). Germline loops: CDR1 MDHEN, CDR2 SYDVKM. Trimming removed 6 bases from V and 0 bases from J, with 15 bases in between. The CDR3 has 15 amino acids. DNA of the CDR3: TGTGCCAGCAGCCCTCGGGGGGCCATCTCCTACGAGCAGTACTTC. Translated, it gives CASSPRGAISYEQYF.

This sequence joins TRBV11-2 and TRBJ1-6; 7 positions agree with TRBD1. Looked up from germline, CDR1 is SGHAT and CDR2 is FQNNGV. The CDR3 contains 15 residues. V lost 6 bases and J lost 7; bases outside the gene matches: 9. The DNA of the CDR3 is TGTGCCAGCAGTCCACAGACAGGGATGAATTCACCCCTCCACTTT. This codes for CASSPQTGMNSPLHF.

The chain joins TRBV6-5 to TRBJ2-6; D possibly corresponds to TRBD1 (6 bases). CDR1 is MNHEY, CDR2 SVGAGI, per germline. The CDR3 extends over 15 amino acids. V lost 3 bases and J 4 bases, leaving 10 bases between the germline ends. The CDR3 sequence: CASSYYRAGANVLTF. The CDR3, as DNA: TGTGCCAGCAGTTATTACAGGGCGGGGGCCAACGTCCTGACTTTC.

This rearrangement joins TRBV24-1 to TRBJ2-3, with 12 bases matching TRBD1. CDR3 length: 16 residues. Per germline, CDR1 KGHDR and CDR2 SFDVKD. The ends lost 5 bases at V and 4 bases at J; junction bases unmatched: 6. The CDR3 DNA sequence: TGTGCCACCAGTGCCTCGGGGACAGGGGGCGCAGATACGCAGTATTTT. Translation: CATSASGTGGADTQYF.

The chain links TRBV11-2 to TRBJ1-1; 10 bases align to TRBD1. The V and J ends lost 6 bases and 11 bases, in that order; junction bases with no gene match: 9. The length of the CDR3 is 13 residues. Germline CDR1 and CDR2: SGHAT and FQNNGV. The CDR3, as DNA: TGTGCCAGCAGTGTCCGGGACAGGGGCTGGGCTTTCTTT. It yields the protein CASSVRDRGWAFF. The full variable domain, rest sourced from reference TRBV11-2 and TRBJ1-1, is EAGVAQSPRYKIIEKRQSVAFWCNPISGHATLYWYQQILGQGPKLLIQFQNNGVVDDSQLPKDRFSAERLKGVDSTLKIQPAKLEDSAVYLCASSVRDRGWAFFGQGTRLTVV.

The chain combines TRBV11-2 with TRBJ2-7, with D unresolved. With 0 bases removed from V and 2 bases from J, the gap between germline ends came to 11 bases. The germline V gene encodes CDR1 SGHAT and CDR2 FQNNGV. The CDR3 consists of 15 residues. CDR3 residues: CASSLDPGSPYEQYF. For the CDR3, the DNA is TGTGCCAGCAGCTTAGATCCCGGTAGCCCCTACGAGCAGTACTTC.

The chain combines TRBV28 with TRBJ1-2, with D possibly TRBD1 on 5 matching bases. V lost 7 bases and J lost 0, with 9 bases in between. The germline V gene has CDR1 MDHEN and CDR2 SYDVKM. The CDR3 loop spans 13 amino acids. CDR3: CASTDRANYGYTF. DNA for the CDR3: TGTGCCAGCACCGACAGAGCTAACTATGGCTACACCTTC.

CDR3 residues: CASSLLGRDTQYF. The CDR3 DNA follows: TGTGCCAGCTCACTACTGGGCCGAGATACGCAGTATTTT. The chain couples TRBV18 to TRBJ2-3, with no clear D. CDR3 length equals 13 residues. Germline-derived CDR1 and CDR2 are KGHSH and LQKENI. Trimming shortened V by 4 bases and J by 5 bases, and 10 bases separated the two germline ends.

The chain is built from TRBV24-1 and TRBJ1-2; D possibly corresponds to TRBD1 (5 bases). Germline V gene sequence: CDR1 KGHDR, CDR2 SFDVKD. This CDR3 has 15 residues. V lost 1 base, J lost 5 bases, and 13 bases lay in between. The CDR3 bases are TGTGCCACCAGTGATTTTGAGGCAGGGCGATATGGCTACACCTTC. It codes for CATSDFEAGRYGYTF.

The CDR3 is CASSLYWRAGPETQYF. CDR3 nucleotide sequence: TGTGCCAGCAGTTTATATTGGCGGGCGGGACCAGAGACCCAGTACTTC. The chain is built from TRBV28 and TRBJ2-5; TRBD2 is a possible D gene (6 bases). This CDR3 is built from 16 residues. Germline lookup yields CDR1 MDHEN and CDR2 SYDVKM. V was pared by 1 base and J by 4 bases, with 16 bases between.

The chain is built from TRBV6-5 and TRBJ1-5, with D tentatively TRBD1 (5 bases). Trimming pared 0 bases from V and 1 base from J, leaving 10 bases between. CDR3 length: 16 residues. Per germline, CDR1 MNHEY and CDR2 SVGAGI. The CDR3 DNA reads TGTGCCAGCAGTTACTCGGGGCAGGGCAGCAATCAGCCCCAGCATTTT. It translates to CASSYSGQGSNQPQHF.

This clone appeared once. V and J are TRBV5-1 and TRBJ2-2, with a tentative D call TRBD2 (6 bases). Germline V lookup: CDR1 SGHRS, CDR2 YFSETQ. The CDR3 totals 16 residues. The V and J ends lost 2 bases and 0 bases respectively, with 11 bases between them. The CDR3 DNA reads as TGCGCCAGCAGCTTAGGTGCGGGACCGAACACCGGGGAGCTGTTTTTT. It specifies CASSLGAGPNTGELFF.

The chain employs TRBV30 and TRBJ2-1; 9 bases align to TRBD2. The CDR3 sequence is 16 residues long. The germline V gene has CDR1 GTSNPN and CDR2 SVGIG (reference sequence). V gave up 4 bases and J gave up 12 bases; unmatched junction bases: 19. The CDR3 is CAWNGGAGLAKASQFF. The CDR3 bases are TGTGCCTGGAATGGCGGGGCTGGACTAGCGAAGGCGTCGCAGTTCTTC.

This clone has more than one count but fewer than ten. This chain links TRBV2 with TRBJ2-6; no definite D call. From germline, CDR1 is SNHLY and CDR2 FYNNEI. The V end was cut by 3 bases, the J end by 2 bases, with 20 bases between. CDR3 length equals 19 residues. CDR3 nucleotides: TGTGCCAGCAGTGACGGCGGTAGGCTTGTTCGCCCTGGGGCCAACGTCCTGACTTTC. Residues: CASSDGGRLVRPGANVLTF.

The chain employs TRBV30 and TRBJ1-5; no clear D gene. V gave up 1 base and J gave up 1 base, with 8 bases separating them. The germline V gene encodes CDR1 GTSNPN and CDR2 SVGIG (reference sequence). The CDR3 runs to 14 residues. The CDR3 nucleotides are TGTGCCTGGAGTGACAGCCCGAGCAATCAGCCCCAGCATTTT. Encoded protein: CAWSDSPSNQPQHF.

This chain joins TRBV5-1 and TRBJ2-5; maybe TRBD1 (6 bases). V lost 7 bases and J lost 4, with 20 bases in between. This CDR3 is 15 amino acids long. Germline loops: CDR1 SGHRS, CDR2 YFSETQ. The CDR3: CASAQDSRRGETQYF. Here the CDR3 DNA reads TGCGCCAGCGCCCAGGACAGCCGCCGGGGAGAGACCCAGTACTTC.

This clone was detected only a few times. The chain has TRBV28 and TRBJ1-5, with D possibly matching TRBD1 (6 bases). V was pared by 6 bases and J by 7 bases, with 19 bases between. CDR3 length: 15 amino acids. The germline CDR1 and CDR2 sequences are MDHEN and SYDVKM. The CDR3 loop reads CASRNSGAEVQPQHF. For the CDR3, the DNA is TGTGCCAGCAGGAATTCAGGGGCAGAAGTACAGCCCCAGCATTTT.

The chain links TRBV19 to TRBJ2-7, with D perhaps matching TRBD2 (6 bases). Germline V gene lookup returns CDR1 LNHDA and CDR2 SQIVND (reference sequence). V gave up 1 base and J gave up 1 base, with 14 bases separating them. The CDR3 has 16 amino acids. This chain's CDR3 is CASSIGAGSGSYEQYF. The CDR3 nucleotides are TGTGCCAGTAGTATAGGCGCGGGGAGCGGATCCTACGAGCAGTACTTC. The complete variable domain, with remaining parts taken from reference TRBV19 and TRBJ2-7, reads DGGITQSPKYLFRKEGQNVTLSCEQNLNHDAMYWYRQDPGQGLRLIYYSQIVNDFQKGDIAEGYSVSREKKESFPLTVTSAQKNPTAFYLCASSIGAGSGSYEQYFGPGTRLTVT.

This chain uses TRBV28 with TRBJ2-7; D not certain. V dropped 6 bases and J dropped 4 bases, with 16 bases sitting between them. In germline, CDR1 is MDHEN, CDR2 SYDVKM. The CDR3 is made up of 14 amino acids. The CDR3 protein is CASSPQTKLYEQYF. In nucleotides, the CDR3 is TGTGCCAGCAGCCCACAGACGAAGCTGTACGAGCAGTACTTC.

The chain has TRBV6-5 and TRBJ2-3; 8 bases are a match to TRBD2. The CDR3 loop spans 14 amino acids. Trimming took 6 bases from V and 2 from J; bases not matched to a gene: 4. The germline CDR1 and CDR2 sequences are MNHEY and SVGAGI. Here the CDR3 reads CASSIAGPTDTQYF. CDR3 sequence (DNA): TGTGCCAGCAGCATAGCGGGACCCACAGATACGCAGTATTTT.

CDR3 amino acids: CASRHGTSDEQFF. CDR3 in DNA: TGTGCCAGCAGGCACGGGACTAGCGATGAGCAGTTCTTC. The V and J genes are TRBV2 and TRBJ2-1, with 10 bases identical to TRBD2. The germline CDR1 and CDR2 sequences are SNHLY and FYNNEI. The CDR3 has 13 residues. With 6 bases clipped from V and 8 bases from J, the junction kept 4 bases outside the gene matches.

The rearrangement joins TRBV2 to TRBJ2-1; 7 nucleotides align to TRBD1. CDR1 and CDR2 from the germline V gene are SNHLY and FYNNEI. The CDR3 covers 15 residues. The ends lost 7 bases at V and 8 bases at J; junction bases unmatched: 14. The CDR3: CASKPHGRGYHEQFF. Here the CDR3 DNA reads TGTGCCAGCAAGCCCCACGGCAGGGGGTACCATGAGCAGTTCTTC.

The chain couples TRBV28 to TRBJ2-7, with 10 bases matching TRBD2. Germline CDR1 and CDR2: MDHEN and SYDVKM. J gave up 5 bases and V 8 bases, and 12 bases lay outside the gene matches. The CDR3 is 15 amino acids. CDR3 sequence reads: CASSGTSASRNEQYF. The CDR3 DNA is TGTGCCAGCTCCGGGACTAGCGCTAGTCGGAACGAGCAGTACTTC.

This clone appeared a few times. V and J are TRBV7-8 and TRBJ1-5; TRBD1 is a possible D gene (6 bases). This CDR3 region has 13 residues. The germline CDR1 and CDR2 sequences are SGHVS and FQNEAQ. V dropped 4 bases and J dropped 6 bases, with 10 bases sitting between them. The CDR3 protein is CASSYRVGQPQHF. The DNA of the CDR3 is TGTGCCAGCAGCTACAGGGTAGGTCAGCCCCAGCATTTT.

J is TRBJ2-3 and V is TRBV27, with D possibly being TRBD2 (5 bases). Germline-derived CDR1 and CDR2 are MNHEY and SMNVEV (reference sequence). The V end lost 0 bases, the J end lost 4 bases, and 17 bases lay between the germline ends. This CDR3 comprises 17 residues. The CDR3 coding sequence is TGTGCCAGCAGTTTATCAACGTGGGAGAGGAGCGCAGATACGCAGTATTTT. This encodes CASSLSTWERSADTQYF.

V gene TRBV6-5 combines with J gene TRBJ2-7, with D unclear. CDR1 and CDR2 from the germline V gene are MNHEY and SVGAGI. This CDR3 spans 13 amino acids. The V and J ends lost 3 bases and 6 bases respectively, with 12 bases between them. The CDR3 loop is CASSYDLASEQYF. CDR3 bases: TGTGCCAGCAGTTATGACTTAGCCAGCGAGCAGTACTTC.

CDR3: CASSPDGGRQFF. The DNA for the CDR3 is TGTGCCAGCTCACCAGACGGGGGTCGGCAGTTCTTC. The V and J genes are TRBV18 and TRBJ2-1, with D possibly matching TRBD2 (6 bases). The CDR3 length is 12 residues. Germline values: CDR1 KGHSH, CDR2 LQKENI. V was trimmed by 2 bases and J by 12 bases, leaving 11 bases between them.